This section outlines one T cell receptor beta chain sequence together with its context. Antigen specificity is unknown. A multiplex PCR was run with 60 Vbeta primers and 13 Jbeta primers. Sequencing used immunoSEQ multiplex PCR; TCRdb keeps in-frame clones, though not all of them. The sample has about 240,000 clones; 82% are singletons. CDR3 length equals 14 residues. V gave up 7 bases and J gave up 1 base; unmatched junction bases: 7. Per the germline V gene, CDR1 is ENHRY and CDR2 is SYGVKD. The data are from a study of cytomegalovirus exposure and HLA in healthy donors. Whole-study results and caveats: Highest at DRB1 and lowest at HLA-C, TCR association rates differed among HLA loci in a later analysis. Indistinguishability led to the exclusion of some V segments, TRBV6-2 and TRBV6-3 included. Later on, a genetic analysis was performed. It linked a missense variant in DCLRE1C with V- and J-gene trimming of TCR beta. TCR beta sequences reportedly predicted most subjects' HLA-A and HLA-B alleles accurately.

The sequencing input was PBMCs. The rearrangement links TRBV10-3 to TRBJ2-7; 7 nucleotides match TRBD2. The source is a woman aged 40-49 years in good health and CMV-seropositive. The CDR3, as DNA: TGTGCCATCAATCCCGGGACTACGTCCTACGAGCAGTACTTC. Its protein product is CAINPGTTSYEQYF.